A single sample gave rise to the 13 T cell receptor beta chains below, sequenced in a study of Graves' ophthalmopathy and Graves' hyperthyroidism (dated by TCRdb to about 2018). Sequencing relied on an Illumina HiSeq 2000. For repertoire sequencing, the TCR beta CDR3 regions were amplified from RNA transcripts. HTBI primers and the Qiagen OneStep RT-PCR kit were used in a first-round RT-PCR, which was followed by a second-round multiplex PCR, size selection and purification. TCRdb reprocessed the public reads (quality trimming at Q25 with fastp, clone calling with MiXCR) and kept in-frame beta chains. Identical CDR3 proteins give one entry, which carries the most common genes and DNA. In this sample the table shows hundreds of thousands of distinct CDR3 sequences, about 41% of which occur a single time. The ten biggest clones cover more than 3% of the sample. The specimen sequenced was peripheral blood. These receptors originate from an adult man with Graves' ophthalmopathy.

This chain uses TRBV7-9 with TRBJ2-5; 9 positions agree with TRBD1. CDR1 is SEHNR, CDR2 FQNEAQ, per germline (reference sequence). Trimming removed 5 bases from V and 4 bases from J; junction bases left unmatched: 14. The CDR3 is 17 residues long. DNA of the CDR3: TGTGCCAGCAGCGCCGCTGGACAGGGGAGTATGGGAGAGACCCAGTACTTC. As protein: CASSAAGQGSMGETQYF.

This clonotype was detected ten times or more. The chain links TRBV12-3 or TRBV12-4 to TRBJ1-5; possibly TRBD1 for D (5 bases). The CDR3 spans 15 residues. Between the trimmed V and J ends, which lost 6 bases and 2 bases, there was a span of 14 bases. The CDR3 DNA reads as TGTGCCAGCAGAATAGGGACCGAGGGCAATCAGCCCCAGCATTTT. It translates to CASRIGTEGNQPQHF.

Here the CDR3 DNA reads TGTGCCAGCGGCGGGTCCCCCTATGGCTACACCTTC. It translates to CASGGSPYGYTF. The chain is built from TRBV7-2 and TRBJ1-2; D not certain. Trimming took off 8 bases at V and 4 bases at J, with 11 bases between the two ends. The CDR3 covers 12 residues. Germline values: CDR1 SGHTA, CDR2 FQGNSA.

In this sample, this clonotype turned up many times. The chain employs TRBV7-8 and TRBJ1-3, with unresolved D. CDR3 length equals 15 residues. The V gene's germline CDR1 is SGHVS and CDR2 FQNEAQ. V was trimmed by 4 bases and J by 0 bases, leaving 10 bases between them. The CDR3 region has the DNA TGTGCCAGCAGCTCCGTCCAAAACTCTGGAAACACCATATATTTT. It is translated as CASSSVQNSGNTIYF.

The chain couples TRBV4-3 to TRBJ2-7; 7 nucleotides align to TRBD2. V trimming: 3 bases; J trimming: 5 bases; junction bases outside the gene matches: 10. Germline lookup yields CDR1 LGHNA and CDR2 YSLEER. The CDR3 has 15 residues. The CDR3 spells CASSQVPGRVNEQYF. The CDR3 DNA is TGCGCCAGCAGCCAGGTTCCAGGGAGGGTCAACGAGCAGTACTTC.

This chain connects TRBV10-3 to TRBJ2-7, with TRBD1 identical over 9 bases. Germline V gene data show CDR1 as ENHRY and CDR2 as SYGVKD. Trimming cost V 11 bases and J 5 bases; bases outside gene matches: 13. CDR3 size: 14 residues. CDR3: CAWSIGTGFNEQYF. CDR3 coding DNA: TGTGCCTGGAGTATTGGGACAGGGTTCAACGAGCAGTACTTC.

The chain has TRBV10-3 and TRBJ2-5, with a tentative D call TRBD2 (7 bases). The CDR3 covers 18 residues. Germline CDR1 reads ENHRY; CDR2 reads SYGVKD. Trimming took 3 bases from V and 5 from J, leaving 25 bases between them. The CDR3 DNA follows: TGTGCCATCAGTGACCCGCCGTCCCCGACGGGGGGCATGGAGACCCAGTACTTC. This gives the protein CAISDPPSPTGGMETQYF.

This clonotype appeared many times. The chain employs TRBV24-1 and TRBJ1-5; D call uncertain. Germline V lookup: CDR1 KGHDR, CDR2 SFDVKD. The CDR3 is 14 amino acids. V was shortened by 4 bases and J by 6 bases, with 12 bases between the two germline ends. CDR3 amino acids: CATSDRLSIQPQHF. CDR3 nucleotides: TGTGCCACCAGTGACCGGCTATCGATTCAGCCCCAGCATTTT.

The V and J genes are TRBV7-9 and TRBJ2-2; perhaps TRBD1 as D (6 bases). Per germline, CDR1 SEHNR and CDR2 FQNEAQ (reference sequence). This CDR3 is 18 amino acids long. V lost 3 bases and J lost 2, with 19 bases in between. The CDR3 DNA follows: TGTGCCAGCAGCTTGACCAGGGGATCGGTGGGAAACACCGGGGAGCTGTTTTTT. Its protein product is CASSLTRGSVGNTGELFF. Looking up the rest from reference TRBV7-9 and TRBJ2-2 gives the full variable domain: DTGVSQNPRHKITKRGQNVTFRCDPISEHNRLYWYRQTLGQGPEFLTYFQNEAQLEKSRLLSDRFSAERPKGSFSTLEIQRTEQGDSAMYLCASSLTRGSVGNTGELFFGEGSRLTVL.

Remarks on this clonotype: A much larger clonotype is one base distant, so this may be a read error. The V call is TRBV19, the J call TRBJ1-2, with a weak D call TRBD1 (5 bases). Trimming took off 8 bases at V and 6 bases at J, with 19 bases between the two ends. Germline V gene sequence: CDR1 LNHDA, CDR2 SQIVND (reference sequence). The CDR3 length is 14 residues. The CDR3 spells CASGTAGPKDGYTF. CDR3 DNA: TGTGCCAGTGGGACGGCAGGGCCTAAAGATGGCTACACCTTC.

This clonotype was recorded at least ten times. The chain couples TRBV7-9 to TRBJ2-5; D may be TRBD1 or TRBD2 (5 bases each). CDR3 length: 13 amino acids. The ends were cut back, 7 bases at V and 1 base at J, with 10 bases in the middle. The V gene's germline CDR1 is SEHNR and CDR2 FQNEAQ (reference sequence). CDR3 region: CASNRGSQETQYF. In nucleotides, the CDR3 is TGTGCCAGCAATCGGGGCAGCCAAGAGACCCAGTACTTC. The full variable domain, completed using reference TRBV7-9 and TRBJ2-5, is DTGVSQNPRHKITKRGQNVTFRCDPISEHNRLYWYRQTLGQGPEFLTYFQNEAQLEKSRLLSDRFSAERPKGSFSTLEIQRTEQGDSAMYLCASNRGSQETQYFGPGTRLLVL.

In DNA, the CDR3 is TGCAGCGTCAACCGGGACAGGGGATTTTCGCCCCAGCATTTT. It yields the protein CSVNRDRGFSPQHF. The chain joins TRBV29-1 to TRBJ1-5, with 10 bases identical to TRBD1. V gave up 6 bases and J gave up 9 bases; unmatched junction bases: 11. There are 14 residues in the CDR3. Per germline, CDR1 SQVTM and CDR2 ANQGSEA.

The chain has TRBV24-1 and TRBJ1-2; D is uncertain. Trimming removed 7 bases from V and 8 bases from J, with 16 bases in between. Germline V gene lookup returns CDR1 KGHDR and CDR2 SFDVKD. The CDR3 loop spans 13 amino acids. CDR3 coding DNA: TGTGCCACCAGCGGCGGAACGACGAGCGGCTACACCTTC. This sequence encodes CATSGGTTSGYTF.